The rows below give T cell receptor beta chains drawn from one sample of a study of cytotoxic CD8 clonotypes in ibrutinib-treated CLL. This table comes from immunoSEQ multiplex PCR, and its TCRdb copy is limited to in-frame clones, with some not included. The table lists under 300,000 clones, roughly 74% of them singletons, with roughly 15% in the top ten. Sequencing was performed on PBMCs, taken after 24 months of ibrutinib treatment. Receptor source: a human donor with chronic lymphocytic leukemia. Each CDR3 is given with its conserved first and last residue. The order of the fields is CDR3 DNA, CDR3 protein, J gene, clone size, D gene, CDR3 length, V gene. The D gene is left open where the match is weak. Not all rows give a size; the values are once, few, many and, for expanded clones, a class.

DNA: TGTGCCAGCGCACGAGGGGCGGGCAACTATGGCTACACCTTC
CDR3: CASARGAGNYGYTF
J: TRBJ1-2
size: .
D: .
length: 14
V: TRBV7-2

DNA: TGTGCCAGCAGTGATTCAAGACGGCAGTCTGGGGCCAACGTCCTGACTTTC
CDR3: CASSDSRRQSGANVLTF
J: TRBJ2-6
size: .
D: .
length: 17
V: TRBV25-1

DNA: TGTGCCAGCAGCCCTATCACAGGGGCCTACGAGCAGTACTTC
CDR3: CASSPITGAYEQYF
J: TRBJ2-7
size: .
D: TRBD1
length: 14
V: TRBV14

DNA: TGCAGCGTTGAAAGAGAGACCCAGTACTTC
CDR3: CSVERETQYF
J: TRBJ2-5
size: .
D: .
length: 10
V: TRBV29-1

DNA: TGCAGCGTTGTCGGGCCCGGGGAGACCCAGTACTTC
CDR3: CSVVGPGETQYF
J: TRBJ2-5
size: .
D: .
length: 12
V: TRBV29-1

DNA: TGCGCCAGCAGCTTGGAGGGACTAGCGAAGATCACAGATACGCAGTATTTT
CDR3: CASSLEGLAKITDTQYF
J: TRBJ2-3
size: .
D: TRBD2
length: 17
V: TRBV5-1

DNA: TGTGCCAGCAGCTTGTCCCATAGCACAGATACGCAGTATTTT
CDR3: CASSLSHSTDTQYF
J: TRBJ2-3
size: .
D: .
length: 14
V: TRBV7-3

DNA: TGTGCCAGCAGCCTTTACGAGCAGTACTTC
CDR3: CASSLYEQYF
J: TRBJ2-7
size: few
D: .
length: 10
V: TRBV28

DNA: TGTGCCAGTACCTTAGGTCCGGACTACAATGAGCAGTTCTTC
CDR3: CASTLGPDYNEQFF
J: TRBJ2-1
size: .
D: .
length: 14
V: TRBV2

DNA: TGTGCCAGCAGTATCCACCGATCCTACGAGCAGTACTTC
CDR3: CASSIHRSYEQYF
J: TRBJ2-7
size: .
D: .
length: 13
V: TRBV28

DNA: TGTGCCTGGTATTCCACAGATACGCAGTATTTT
CDR3: CAWYSTDTQYF
J: TRBJ2-3
size: .
D: .
length: 11
V: TRBV30

DNA: TGCGCCAGCGGGGCCGGGCACACCGGGGAGCTGTTTTTT
CDR3: CASGAGHTGELFF
J: TRBJ2-2
size: .
D: .
length: 13
V: TRBV5-1

DNA: TGTGCCAGCTCACCCTCGTTAGAAAGCACAGATACGCAGTATTTT
CDR3: CASSPSLESTDTQYF
J: TRBJ2-3
size: .
D: .
length: 15
V: TRBV18

DNA: TGCAGCGTTGACCTTGGTCTGGGACATGAGACCCAGTACTTC
CDR3: CSVDLGLGHETQYF
J: TRBJ2-5
size: .
D: .
length: 14
V: TRBV29-1

DNA: TGTGCCAGCAGCGAAAGACAGGGCCTTTCCTACAATGAGCAGTTCTTC
CDR3: CASSERQGLSYNEQFF
J: TRBJ2-1
size: .
D: TRBD1
length: 16
V: TRBV9

DNA: TGTGCCAGCAGTTGGTCAGGTAGCGGGAGTCTTCAATTC
CDR3: CASSWSGSGSLQF
J: TRBJ2-7
size: .
D: TRBD2
length: 13
V: TRBV27

DNA: TGTGCCAGCGGATCACAGGGAACCTATGGCTACACCTTC
CDR3: CASGSQGTYGYTF
J: TRBJ1-2
size: .
D: .
length: 13
V: TRBV27

DNA: TGTGCCAGCAGTTTAGGCAACTCCTACGAGCAGTACTTC
CDR3: CASSLGNSYEQYF
J: TRBJ2-7
size: .
D: .
length: 13
V: TRBV6-5

DNA: TGTGCCAGCAGCTTTAGCGGGAGTTCCCGCGAGCAGTACTTC
CDR3: CASSFSGSSREQYF
J: TRBJ2-7
size: .
D: TRBD2
length: 14
V: TRBV7-2

DNA: TGTGCCAGCAGCTGGGCAGGGGCCTGGAATGAGCAGTTCTTC
CDR3: CASSWAGAWNEQFF
J: TRBJ2-1
size: .
D: .
length: 14
V: TRBV11-2

DNA: TGCGCCAGCATAGCTAGCGGGAGGGCCGATGAGCAGTTCTTC
CDR3: CASIASGRADEQFF
J: TRBJ2-1
size: .
D: TRBD2
length: 14
V: TRBV5-1

DNA: TGTGCCAGTAGTTTGTCGGGGTCCTACGAGCAGTACTTC
CDR3: CASSLSGSYEQYF
J: TRBJ2-7
size: .
D: .
length: 13
V: TRBV19

DNA: TGTGCCAGCAGTTTCGCCGTTGCCTACGAGCAGTACTTC
CDR3: CASSFAVAYEQYF
J: TRBJ2-7
size: .
D: .
length: 13
V: TRBV27

DNA: TGTGCCAGCAGCGTAGGGTTAAGTCTTAACTACGAGCAGTACTTC
CDR3: CASSVGLSLNYEQYF
J: TRBJ2-7
size: .
D: .
length: 15
V: TRBV27

DNA: TGTGCCACCAGCAGAGAGGGCGACTCCTACGAGCAGTACTTC
CDR3: CATSREGDSYEQYF
J: TRBJ2-7
size: .
D: .
length: 14
V: TRBV15

DNA: TGTGCCAGCAGGGGCGGGGTTAGCAATCAGCCCCAGCATTTT
CDR3: CASRGGVSNQPQHF
J: TRBJ1-5
size: .
D: .
length: 14
V: TRBV6-5

DNA: TGTGCCAGCAGTGTACCCACAGGGGGCGCGGAGGGCTACACCTTC
CDR3: CASSVPTGGAEGYTF
J: TRBJ1-2
size: .
D: TRBD1
length: 15
V: TRBV25-1

DNA: TGTGCCAGCAGTCTAGGGGTTCAAGAGACCCAGTACTTC
CDR3: CASSLGVQETQYF
J: TRBJ2-5
size: .
D: .
length: 13
V: TRBV9

DNA: TGTGCCAGCAGTTTCCGGGACGTTACCTACAATGAGCAGTTCTTC
CDR3: CASSFRDVTYNEQFF
J: TRBJ2-1
size: .
D: .
length: 15
V: TRBV6-5

DNA: TGTGCCAGCAGCTTCCCGGGGGTCAACGAGCAGTACTTC
CDR3: CASSFPGVNEQYF
J: TRBJ2-7
size: .
D: .
length: 13
V: TRBV25-1

DNA: TGTGCTAGTGCCGTAGGACAGACCACAGATACGCAGTATTTT
CDR3: CASAVGQTTDTQYF
J: TRBJ2-3
size: few
D: .
length: 14
V: TRBV12-5

DNA: TGTGCCATCAGCCAACTAGCGGGTATTTCCAATGAGCAGTTCTTC
CDR3: CAISQLAGISNEQFF
J: TRBJ2-1
size: .
D: TRBD2
length: 15
V: TRBV10-3

DNA: TGTGCCAGCAGCACACAGGGTAGGTTGGGCACTGAAGCTTTCTTT
CDR3: CASSTQGRLGTEAFF
J: TRBJ1-1
size: few
D: .
length: 15
V: TRBV7-8

DNA: TGTGCCAGCAGCGTAGGGGGGGAGAGCACAGATACGCAGTATTTT
CDR3: CASSVGGESTDTQYF
J: TRBJ2-3
size: .
D: .
length: 15
V: TRBV9

DNA: TGTGCCAGCAGTTCTAGCGGGAGGGCCGTCACAGATACGCAGTATTTT
CDR3: CASSSSGRAVTDTQYF
J: TRBJ2-3
size: .
D: TRBD2
length: 16
V: TRBV27

DNA: TGCAGTGCCCCCTACGGAGCTTTCTTT
CDR3: CSAPYGAFF
J: TRBJ1-1
size: .
D: .
length: 9
V: TRBV20-1

DNA: TGTGCCAGTATGCTCGCGGGGACAGGGGGCTTATCTGGAAACACCATATATTTT
CDR3: CASMLAGTGGLSGNTIYF
J: TRBJ1-3
size: .
D: TRBD1
length: 18
V: TRBV27

DNA: TGTGCCAGCAGTGACCGGGACAGGTTACCGAACACTGAAGCTTTCTTT
CDR3: CASSDRDRLPNTEAFF
J: TRBJ1-1
size: .
D: TRBD1
length: 16
V: TRBV6-1

DNA: TGTGCCAGTAGGCAAACTAGCGGGGGGTTCTACAATGAGCAGTTCTTC
CDR3: CASRQTSGGFYNEQFF
J: TRBJ2-1
size: .
D: TRBD2
length: 16
V: TRBV19

DNA: TGTGCCAGCAGGTTGACAGTTAACTATGGCTACACCTTC
CDR3: CASRLTVNYGYTF
J: TRBJ1-2
size: .
D: .
length: 13
V: TRBV28

DNA: TGTGCCAGCAGTGACGGGACCCCATACGGGGAGCTGTTTTTT
CDR3: CASSDGTPYGELFF
J: TRBJ2-2
size: .
D: .
length: 14
V: TRBV28

DNA: TGTGCCAGCAGTACCAGTCCCGGGACAGGGAAGCCCCAGCATTTT
CDR3: CASSTSPGTGKPQHF
J: TRBJ1-5
size: .
D: TRBD1
length: 15
V: TRBV28

DNA: TGTGCCAGCAGCTTGGCGGAAACGGTCGGGGGACACAATGAGCAGTTCTTC
CDR3: CASSLAETVGGHNEQFF
J: TRBJ2-1
size: .
D: .
length: 17
V: TRBV7-8

DNA: TGTGCCAGCAGCAGGAGAGACACTGAAGCTTTCTTT
CDR3: CASSRRDTEAFF
J: TRBJ1-1
size: .
D: .
length: 12
V: TRBV2

DNA: TGTGCCAGCAGTTACTCTAGGGTTCAGGAGCAGTTCTTC
CDR3: CASSYSRVQEQFF
J: TRBJ2-1
size: few
D: .
length: 13
V: TRBV27

DNA: TGTGCCAGCTCACCCAGCGGAGGGAGGACCTACGAGCAGTACTTC
CDR3: CASSPSGGRTYEQYF
J: TRBJ2-7
size: .
D: .
length: 15
V: TRBV18

DNA: TGTGCCAGCAGACTAGCGGGCCCAGATACGCAGTATTTT
CDR3: CASRLAGPDTQYF
J: TRBJ2-3
size: .
D: TRBD2
length: 13
V: TRBV28

DNA: TGTGCCAGCAGTGAAGGGTGGAACACTGAAGCTTTCTTT
CDR3: CASSEGWNTEAFF
J: TRBJ1-1
size: .
D: .
length: 13
V: TRBV25-1

DNA: TGTGCCAGCAGCGCTCTGAAGTCTAGCGGGAGCGTGGATGAGCAGTTCTTC
CDR3: CASSALKSSGSVDEQFF
J: TRBJ2-1
size: .
D: TRBD2
length: 17
V: TRBV9

DNA: TGCGCCAGCAGCCAAGAGGGTTACGAGCAGTACTTC
CDR3: CASSQEGYEQYF
J: TRBJ2-7
size: once
D: .
length: 12
V: TRBV4-1

DNA: TGTGCCAGCCAATTATCAGGGGGCCTTTGGAATGAGCAGTTCTTC
CDR3: CASQLSGGLWNEQFF
J: TRBJ2-1
size: few
D: TRBD1
length: 15
V: TRBV6-5

DNA: TGTGCCAGCAGTTACTCGACGGGGGCGTTGGCCGGGGAGCTGTTTTTT
CDR3: CASSYSTGALAGELFF
J: TRBJ2-2
size: .
D: .
length: 16
V: TRBV6-5

DNA: TGTGCCAGCAGCACTAATGAGCAGTTCTTC
CDR3: CASSTNEQFF
J: TRBJ2-1
size: .
D: .
length: 10
V: TRBV28

DNA: TGTGCCAGCCAGTTCGAGGCGAACACTGAAGCTTTCTTT
CDR3: CASQFEANTEAFF
J: TRBJ1-1
size: once
D: .
length: 13
V: TRBV2

DNA: TGTGCCAGCAGTTTATCGGGGGTGAACACCGGGGAGCTGTTTTTT
CDR3: CASSLSGVNTGELFF
J: TRBJ2-2
size: .
D: .
length: 15
V: TRBV6-5